This T cell receptor (beta chain) was sequenced in a study of CD8 T cells in ankylosing spondylitis. The study's findings and limits: Characteristic of ankylosing spondylitis blood, it appeared, was a TCR beta motif comprising roughly eight highly homologous variants.

TCRdb reprocessed the 5' RACE reads with MiXCR, giving one entry per CDR3 protein. The sample shows a few hundred thousand distinct CDR3 sequences, around 20% of them seen only once. Trimming left V 2 bases short and J 3 bases short, with 20 bases between. The CDR3 is 18 residues long. Germline-derived CDR1 and CDR2 are MDHEN and SYDVKM. Of note for this clonotype: Its target is unknown.

Sequencing was carried out using blood, either unsorted or a sorted T cell fraction (not recorded which). The TCR comes from a male donor with ankylosing spondylitis. The J gene is TRBJ1-5, the V gene TRBV28; D call uncertain. This CDR3 is CASSLIGRDGRNNQPQHF. The CDR3 DNA follows: TGTGCCAGCAGTTTAATAGGCCGGGATGGTAGAAACAATCAGCCCCAGCATTTT.